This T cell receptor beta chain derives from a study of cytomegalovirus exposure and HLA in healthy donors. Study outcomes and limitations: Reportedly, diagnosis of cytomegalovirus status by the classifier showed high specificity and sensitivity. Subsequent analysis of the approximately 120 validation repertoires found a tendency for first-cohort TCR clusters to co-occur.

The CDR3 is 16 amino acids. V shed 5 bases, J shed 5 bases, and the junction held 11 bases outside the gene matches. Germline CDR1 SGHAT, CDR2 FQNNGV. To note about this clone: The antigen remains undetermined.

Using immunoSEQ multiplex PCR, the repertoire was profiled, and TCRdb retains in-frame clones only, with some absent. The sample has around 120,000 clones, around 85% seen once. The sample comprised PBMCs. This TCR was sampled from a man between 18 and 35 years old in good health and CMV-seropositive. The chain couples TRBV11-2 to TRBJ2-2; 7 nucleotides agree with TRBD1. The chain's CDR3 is CASSPSPGTDTGELFF. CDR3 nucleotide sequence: TGTGCCAGCAGCCCTAGTCCCGGGACAGATACCGGGGAGCTGTTTTTT.